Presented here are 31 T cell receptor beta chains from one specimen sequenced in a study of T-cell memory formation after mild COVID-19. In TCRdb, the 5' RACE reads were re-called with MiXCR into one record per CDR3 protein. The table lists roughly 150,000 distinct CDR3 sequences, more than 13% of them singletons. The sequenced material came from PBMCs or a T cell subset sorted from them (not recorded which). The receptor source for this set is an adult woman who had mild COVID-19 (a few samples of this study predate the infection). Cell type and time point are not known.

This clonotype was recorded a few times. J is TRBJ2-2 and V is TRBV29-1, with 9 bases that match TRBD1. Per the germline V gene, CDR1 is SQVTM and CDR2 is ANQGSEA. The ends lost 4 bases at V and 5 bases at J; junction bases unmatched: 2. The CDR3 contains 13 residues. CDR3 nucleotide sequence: TGCAGCGTTGGGACAGGGGATACCGGGGAGCTGTTTTTT. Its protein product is CSVGTGDTGELFF.

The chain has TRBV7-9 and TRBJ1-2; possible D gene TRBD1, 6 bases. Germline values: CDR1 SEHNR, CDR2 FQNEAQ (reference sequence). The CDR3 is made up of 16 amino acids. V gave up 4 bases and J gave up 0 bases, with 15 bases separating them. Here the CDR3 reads CASSSTQGQANYGYTF. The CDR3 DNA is TGTGCCAGCAGCTCGACACAGGGACAAGCTAACTATGGCTACACCTTC.

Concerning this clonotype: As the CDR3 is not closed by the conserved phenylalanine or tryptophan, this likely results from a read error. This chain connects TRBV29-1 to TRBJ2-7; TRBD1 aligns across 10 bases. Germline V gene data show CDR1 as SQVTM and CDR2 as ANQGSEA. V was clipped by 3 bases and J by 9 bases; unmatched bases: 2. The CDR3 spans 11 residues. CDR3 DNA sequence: TGCAGCGTTGAGGGGGACAGGGGGCAGTACTTA. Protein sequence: CSVEGDRGQYL.

The CDR3 sequence is CRDIVNRGKTYEQYF. As DNA, the CDR3 is TGCAGAGATATTGTAAACAGGGGCAAGACCTACGAGCAGTACTTC. The V and J genes are TRBV20-1 and TRBJ2-7; 7 bases are a match to TRBD1. This CDR3 has 15 residues. The germline CDR1 and CDR2 sequences are DFQATT and SNEGSKA (reference sequence).

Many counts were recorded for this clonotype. Written as DNA, the CDR3 is TGTGCCAGCAGTTACAGCGGGGGGTCGTACGAGCAGTACTTC. Translating gives CASSYSGGSYEQYF. This chain uses TRBV6-6 with TRBJ2-7, with 9 bases fitting TRBD2. Germline V lookup: CDR1 MNHNY, CDR2 SVGAGI (reference sequence). CDR3 length: 14 residues. With V trimmed by 2 bases and J by 4 bases, 3 bases remained unmatched.

The CDR3 is CASSFRRIAGDYEQYF. In DNA, the CDR3 is TGTGCCAGCAGCTTCCGGAGAATAGCGGGAGACTACGAGCAGTACTTC. The rearrangement joins TRBV5-4 to TRBJ2-7, with 9 bases identical to TRBD2. The V gene's germline CDR1 is SGHNT and CDR2 YYREEE (reference sequence). This CDR3 region has 16 residues. V was pared by 2 bases and J by 3 bases, with 9 bases of the junction left unmatched.

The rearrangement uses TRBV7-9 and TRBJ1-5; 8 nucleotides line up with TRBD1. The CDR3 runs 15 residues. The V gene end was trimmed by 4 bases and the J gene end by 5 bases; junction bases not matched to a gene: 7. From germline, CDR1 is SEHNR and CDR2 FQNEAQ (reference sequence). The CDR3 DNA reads TGTGCCAGCAGCTCCCCAGGGGGCGCAGATCAGCCCCAGCATTTT. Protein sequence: CASSSPGGADQPQHF.

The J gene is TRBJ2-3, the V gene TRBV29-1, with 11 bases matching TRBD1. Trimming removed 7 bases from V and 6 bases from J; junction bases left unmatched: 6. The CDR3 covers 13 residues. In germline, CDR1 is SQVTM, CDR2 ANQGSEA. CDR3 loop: CSGRTGGIDTQYF. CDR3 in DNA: TGCAGCGGAAGGACAGGGGGCATCGATACGCAGTATTTT.

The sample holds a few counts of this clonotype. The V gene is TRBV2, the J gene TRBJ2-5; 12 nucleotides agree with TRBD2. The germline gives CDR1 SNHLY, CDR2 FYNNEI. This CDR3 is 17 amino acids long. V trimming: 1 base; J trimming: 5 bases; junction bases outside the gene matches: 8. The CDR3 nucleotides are TGTGCCAGCAGTGAAGTCCCCCCTAGCGGGAGGGGGGAGACCCAGTACTTC. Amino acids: CASSEVPPSGRGETQYF. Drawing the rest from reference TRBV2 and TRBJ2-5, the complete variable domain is EPEVTQTPSHQVTQMGQEVILRCVPISNHLYFYWYRQILGQKVEFLVSFYNNEISEKSEIFDDQFSVERPDGSNFTLKIRSTKLEDSAMYFCASSEVPPSGRGETQYFGPGTRLLVL.

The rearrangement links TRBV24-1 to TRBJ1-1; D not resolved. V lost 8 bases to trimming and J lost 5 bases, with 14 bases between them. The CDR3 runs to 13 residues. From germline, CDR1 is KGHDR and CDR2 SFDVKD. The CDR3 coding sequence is TGTGCCACCAAGCCGGGGAGCGGAACTGAAGCTTTCTTT. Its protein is CATKPGSGTEAFF.

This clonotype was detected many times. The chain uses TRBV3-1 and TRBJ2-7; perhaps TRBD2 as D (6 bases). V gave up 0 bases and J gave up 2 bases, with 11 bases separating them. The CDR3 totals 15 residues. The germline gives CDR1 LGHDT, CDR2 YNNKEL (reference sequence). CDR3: CASSQEIAAAYEQYF. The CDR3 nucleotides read TGTGCCAGCAGCCAAGAAATAGCGGCCGCCTACGAGCAGTACTTC.

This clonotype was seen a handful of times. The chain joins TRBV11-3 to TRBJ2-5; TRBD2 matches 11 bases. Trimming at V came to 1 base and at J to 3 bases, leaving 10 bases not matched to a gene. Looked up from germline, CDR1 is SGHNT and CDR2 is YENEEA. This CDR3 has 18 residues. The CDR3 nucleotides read TGTGCCAGCAGCTTAGGAAAGTCCGGGACTAGCGGTAAAGAGACCCAGTACTTC. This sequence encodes CASSLGKSGTSGKETQYF.

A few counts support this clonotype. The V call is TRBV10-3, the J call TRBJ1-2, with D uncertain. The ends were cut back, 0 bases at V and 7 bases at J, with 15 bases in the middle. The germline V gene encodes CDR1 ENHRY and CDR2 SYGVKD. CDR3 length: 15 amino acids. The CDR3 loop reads CAISESGRTKGGYTF. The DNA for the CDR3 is TGTGCCATCAGTGAGTCGGGCCGAACCAAGGGTGGCTACACCTTC.

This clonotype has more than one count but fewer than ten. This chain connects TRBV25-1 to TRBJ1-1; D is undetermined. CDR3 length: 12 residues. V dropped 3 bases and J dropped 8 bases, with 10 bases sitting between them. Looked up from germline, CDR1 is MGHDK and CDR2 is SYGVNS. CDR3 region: CASSDTSGEAFF. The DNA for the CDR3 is TGTGCCAGCAGTGACACGTCTGGGGAAGCTTTCTTT.

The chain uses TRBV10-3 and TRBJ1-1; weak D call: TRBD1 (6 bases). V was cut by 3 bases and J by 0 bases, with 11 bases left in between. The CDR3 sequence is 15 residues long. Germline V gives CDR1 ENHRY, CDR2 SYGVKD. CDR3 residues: CAISEAGQLNTEAFF. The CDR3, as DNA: TGTGCCATCAGTGAAGCAGGACAGTTGAACACTGAAGCTTTCTTT.

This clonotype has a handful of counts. Here the CDR3 DNA reads TGCGCCAGCGGGCAGGGGATGGGGCCGACTGAAGCTTTCTTT. Translating gives CASGQGMGPTEAFF. The chain recombines TRBV5-1 with TRBJ1-1, with D perhaps TRBD1 (6 bases). Looked up from germline, CDR1 is SGHRS and CDR2 is YFSETQ. This CDR3 is 14 amino acids long. The V end was cut by 7 bases, the J end by 5 bases, with 18 bases between. The full variable domain, with the rest looked up from reference TRBV5-1 and TRBJ1-1, is KAGVTQTPRYLIKTRGQQVTLSCSPISGHRSVSWYQQTPGQGLQFLFEYFSETQRNKGNFPGRFSGRQFSNSRSEMNVSTLELGDSALYLCASGQGMGPTEAFFGQGTRLTVV.

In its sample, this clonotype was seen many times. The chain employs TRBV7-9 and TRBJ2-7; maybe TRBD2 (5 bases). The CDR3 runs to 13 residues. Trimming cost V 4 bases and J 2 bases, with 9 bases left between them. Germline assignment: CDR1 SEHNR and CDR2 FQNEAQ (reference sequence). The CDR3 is CASSSRGTYEQYF. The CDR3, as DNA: TGTGCCAGCAGCTCCCGAGGGACCTACGAGCAGTACTTC.

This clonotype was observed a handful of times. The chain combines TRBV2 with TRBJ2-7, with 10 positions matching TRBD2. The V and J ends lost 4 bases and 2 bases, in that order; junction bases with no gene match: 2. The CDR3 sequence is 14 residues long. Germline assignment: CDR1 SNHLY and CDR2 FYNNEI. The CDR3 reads CASSVLAGPYEQYF. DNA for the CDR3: TGTGCCAGCAGTGTACTAGCGGGGCCCTACGAGCAGTACTTC.

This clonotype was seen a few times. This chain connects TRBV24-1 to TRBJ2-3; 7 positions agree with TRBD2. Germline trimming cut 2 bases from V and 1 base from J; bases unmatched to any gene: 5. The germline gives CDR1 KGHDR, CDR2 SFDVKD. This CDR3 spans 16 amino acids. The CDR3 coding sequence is TGTGCCACCAGTGATTCCGGGACTATTCGCACAGATACGCAGTATTTT. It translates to CATSDSGTIRTDTQYF.

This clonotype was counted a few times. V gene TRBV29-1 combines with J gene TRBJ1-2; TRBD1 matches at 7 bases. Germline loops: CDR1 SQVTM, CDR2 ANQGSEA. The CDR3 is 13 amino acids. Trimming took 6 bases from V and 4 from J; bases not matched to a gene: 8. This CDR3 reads CSVDAWDSYGYTF. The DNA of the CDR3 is TGCAGCGTAGATGCGTGGGACAGCTATGGCTACACCTTC.

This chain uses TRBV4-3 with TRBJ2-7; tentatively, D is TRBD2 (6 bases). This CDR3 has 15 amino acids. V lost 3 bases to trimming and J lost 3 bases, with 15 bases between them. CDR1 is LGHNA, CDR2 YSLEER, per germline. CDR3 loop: CASSHRTGGLYEQYF. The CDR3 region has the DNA TGCGCCAGCAGCCACCGAACCGGAGGGCTCTACGAGCAGTACTTC.

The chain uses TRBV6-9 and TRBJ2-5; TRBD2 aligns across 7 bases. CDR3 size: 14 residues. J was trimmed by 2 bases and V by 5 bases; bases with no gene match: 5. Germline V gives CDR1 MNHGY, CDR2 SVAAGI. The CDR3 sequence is CASSRAGRQETQYF. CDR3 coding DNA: TGTGCCAGCAGTCGAGCGGGAAGGCAAGAGACCCAGTACTTC.

CDR3: CASSESPASYEQYF. CDR3 in DNA: TGTGCCAGCAGTGAGTCCCCAGCTTCCTACGAGCAGTACTTC. The genes are TRBV5-4 and TRBJ2-7, with D hard to call. The CDR3 length is 14 residues. V was trimmed by 5 bases and J by 1 base, leaving 13 bases between them. Per germline, CDR1 SGHNT and CDR2 YYREEE (reference sequence).

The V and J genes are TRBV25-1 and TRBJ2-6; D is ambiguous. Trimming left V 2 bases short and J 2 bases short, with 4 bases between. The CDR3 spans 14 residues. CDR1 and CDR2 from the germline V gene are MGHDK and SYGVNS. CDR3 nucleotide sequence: TGTGCCAGCAGTGAAAGTCCTGGGGCCAACGTCCTGACTTTC. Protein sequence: CASSESPGANVLTF.

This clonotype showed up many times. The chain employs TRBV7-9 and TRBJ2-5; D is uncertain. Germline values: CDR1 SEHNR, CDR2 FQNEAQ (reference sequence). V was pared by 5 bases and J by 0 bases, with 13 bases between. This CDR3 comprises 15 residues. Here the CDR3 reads CASSAPVWDQETQYF. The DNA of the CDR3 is TGTGCCAGCAGCGCGCCCGTGTGGGACCAAGAGACCCAGTACTTC.

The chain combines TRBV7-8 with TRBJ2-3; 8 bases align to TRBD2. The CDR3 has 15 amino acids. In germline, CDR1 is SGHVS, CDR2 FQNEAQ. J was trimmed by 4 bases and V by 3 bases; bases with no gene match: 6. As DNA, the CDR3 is TGTGCCAGCAGCTTTCTACCGGGAGGGGCAGATACGCAGTATTTT. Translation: CASSFLPGGADTQYF.

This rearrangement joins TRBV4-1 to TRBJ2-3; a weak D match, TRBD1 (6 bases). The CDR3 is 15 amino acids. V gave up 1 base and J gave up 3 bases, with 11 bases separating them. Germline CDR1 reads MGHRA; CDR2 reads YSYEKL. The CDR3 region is CASSQGERGTDTQYF. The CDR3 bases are TGCGCCAGCAGCCAAGGTGAAAGGGGGACAGATACGCAGTATTTT.

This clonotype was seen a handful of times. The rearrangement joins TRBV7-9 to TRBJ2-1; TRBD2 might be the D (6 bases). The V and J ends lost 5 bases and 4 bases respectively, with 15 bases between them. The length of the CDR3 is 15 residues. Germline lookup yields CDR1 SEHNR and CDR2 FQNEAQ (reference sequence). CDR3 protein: CASSHPRGIYNEQFF. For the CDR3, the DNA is TGTGCCAGCAGCCACCCCCGGGGGATATACAATGAGCAGTTCTTC. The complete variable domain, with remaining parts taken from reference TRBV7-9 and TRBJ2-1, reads DTGVSQNPRHKITKRGQNVTFRCDPISEHNRLYWYRQTLGQGPEFLTYFQNEAQLEKSRLLSDRFSAERPKGSFSTLEIQRTEQGDSAMYLCASSHPRGIYNEQFFGPGTRLTVL.

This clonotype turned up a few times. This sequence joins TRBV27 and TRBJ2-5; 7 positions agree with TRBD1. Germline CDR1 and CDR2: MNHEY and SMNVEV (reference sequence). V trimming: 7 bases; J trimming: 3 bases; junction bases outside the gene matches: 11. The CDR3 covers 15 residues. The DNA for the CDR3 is TGTGCCAGCACTCATACAGGGGCCGTGAAAGAGACCCAGTACTTC. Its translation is CASTHTGAVKETQYF.

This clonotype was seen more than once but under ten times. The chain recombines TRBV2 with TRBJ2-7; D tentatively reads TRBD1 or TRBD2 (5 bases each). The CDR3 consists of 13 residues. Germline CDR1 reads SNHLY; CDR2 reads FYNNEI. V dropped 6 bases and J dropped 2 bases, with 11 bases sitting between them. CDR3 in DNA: TGTGCCAGCAGGGGACGAGGACCCTACGAGCAGTACTTC. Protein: CASRGRGPYEQYF.

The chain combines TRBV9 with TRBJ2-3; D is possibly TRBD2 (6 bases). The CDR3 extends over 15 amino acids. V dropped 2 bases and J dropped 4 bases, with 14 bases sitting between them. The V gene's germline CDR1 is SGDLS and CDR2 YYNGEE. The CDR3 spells CASSVSGAVADTQYF. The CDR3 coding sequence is TGTGCCAGCAGCGTTTCGGGAGCAGTGGCAGATACGCAGTATTTT.